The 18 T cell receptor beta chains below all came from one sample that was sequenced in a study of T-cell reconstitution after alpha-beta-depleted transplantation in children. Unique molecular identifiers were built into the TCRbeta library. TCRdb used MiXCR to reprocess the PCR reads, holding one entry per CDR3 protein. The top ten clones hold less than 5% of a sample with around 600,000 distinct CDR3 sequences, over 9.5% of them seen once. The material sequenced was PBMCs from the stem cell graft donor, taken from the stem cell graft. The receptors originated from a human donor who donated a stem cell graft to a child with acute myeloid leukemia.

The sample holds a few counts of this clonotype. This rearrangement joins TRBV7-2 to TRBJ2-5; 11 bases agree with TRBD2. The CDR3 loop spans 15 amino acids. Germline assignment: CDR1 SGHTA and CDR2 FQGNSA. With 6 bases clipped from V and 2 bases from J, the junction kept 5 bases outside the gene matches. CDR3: CASRPTSGRQETQYF. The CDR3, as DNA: TGTGCCAGCAGGCCTACTAGCGGGAGACAAGAGACCCAGTACTTC.

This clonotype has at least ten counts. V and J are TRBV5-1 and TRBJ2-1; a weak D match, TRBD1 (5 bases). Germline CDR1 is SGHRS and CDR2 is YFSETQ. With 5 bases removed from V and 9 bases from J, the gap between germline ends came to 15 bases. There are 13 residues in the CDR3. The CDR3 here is CASSEIREGEQFF. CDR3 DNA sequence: TGCGCCAGCAGTGAAATCAGGGAAGGTGAGCAGTTCTTC.

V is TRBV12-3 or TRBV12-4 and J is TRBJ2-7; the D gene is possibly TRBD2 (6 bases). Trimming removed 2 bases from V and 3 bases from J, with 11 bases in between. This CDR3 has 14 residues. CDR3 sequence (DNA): TGTGCCAGCAGTTTACCGGGACTCTTCTACGAGCAGTACTTC. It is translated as CASSLPGLFYEQYF.

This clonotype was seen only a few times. CDR3 in DNA: TGTGCCAGCAGCCTCGCCGGGACTAGTCGTGGCAATGAGCAGTTCTTC. As protein: CASSLAGTSRGNEQFF. This sequence joins TRBV7-9 and TRBJ2-1; 8 bases fit TRBD2. V dropped 5 bases and J dropped 6; count of bases not matched to a gene: 12. The V gene's germline CDR1 is SEHNR and CDR2 FQNEAQ (reference sequence). The CDR3 has 16 amino acids. The full variable domain, completed using reference TRBV7-9 and TRBJ2-1, is DTGVSQNPRHKITKRGQNVTFRCDPISEHNRLYWYRQTLGQGPEFLTYFQNEAQLEKSRLLSDRFSAERPKGSFSTLEIQRTEQGDSAMYLCASSLAGTSRGNEQFFGPGTRLTVL.

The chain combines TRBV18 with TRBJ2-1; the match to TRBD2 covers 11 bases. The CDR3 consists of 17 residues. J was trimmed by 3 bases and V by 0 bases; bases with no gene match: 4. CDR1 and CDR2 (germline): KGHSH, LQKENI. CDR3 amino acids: CASSPPVLAGGYNEQFF. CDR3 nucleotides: TGTGCCAGCTCACCACCGGTGCTAGCGGGAGGCTACAATGAGCAGTTCTTC.

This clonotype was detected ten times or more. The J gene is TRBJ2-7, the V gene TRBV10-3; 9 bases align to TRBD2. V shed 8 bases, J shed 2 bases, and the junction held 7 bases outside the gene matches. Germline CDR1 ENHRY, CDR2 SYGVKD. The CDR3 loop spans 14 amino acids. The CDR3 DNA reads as TGTGCCATCGGTAAGGCGGGAGGGACCTACGAGCAGTACTTC. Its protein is CAIGKAGGTYEQYF.

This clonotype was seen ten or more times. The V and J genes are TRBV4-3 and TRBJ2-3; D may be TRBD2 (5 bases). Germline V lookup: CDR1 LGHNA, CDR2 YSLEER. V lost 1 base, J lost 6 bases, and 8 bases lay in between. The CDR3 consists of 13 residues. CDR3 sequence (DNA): TGCGCCAGCAGCCAAGGCGGGTGGGATACGCAGTATTTT. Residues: CASSQGGWDTQYF.

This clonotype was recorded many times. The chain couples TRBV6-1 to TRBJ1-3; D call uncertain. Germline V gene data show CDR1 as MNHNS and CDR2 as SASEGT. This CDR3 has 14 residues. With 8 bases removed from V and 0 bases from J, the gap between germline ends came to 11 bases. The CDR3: CASGAAVSGNTIYF. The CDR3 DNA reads TGTGCCAGCGGCGCCGCTGTCTCTGGAAACACCATATATTTT.

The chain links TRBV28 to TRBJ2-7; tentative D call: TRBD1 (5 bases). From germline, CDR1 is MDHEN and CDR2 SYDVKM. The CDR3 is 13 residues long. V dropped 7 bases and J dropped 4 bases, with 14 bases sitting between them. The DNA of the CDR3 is TGTGCCAGCAACCCCGACGGACAATACGAGCAGTACTTC. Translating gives CASNPDGQYEQYF.

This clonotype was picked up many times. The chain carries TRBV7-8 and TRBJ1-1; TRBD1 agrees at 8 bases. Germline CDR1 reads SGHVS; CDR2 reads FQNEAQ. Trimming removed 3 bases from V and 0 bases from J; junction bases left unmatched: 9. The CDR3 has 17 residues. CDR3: CASSFPRQGSMNTEAFF. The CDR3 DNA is TGTGCCAGCAGCTTTCCCCGACAGGGGTCCATGAACACTGAAGCTTTCTTT.

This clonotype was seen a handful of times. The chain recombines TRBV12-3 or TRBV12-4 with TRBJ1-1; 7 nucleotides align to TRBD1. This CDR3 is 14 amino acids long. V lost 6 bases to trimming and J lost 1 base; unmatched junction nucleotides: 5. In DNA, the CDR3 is TGTGCCAGCAGGAGGAGGGGGCGGAACACTGAAGCTTTCTTT. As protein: CASRRRGRNTEAFF.

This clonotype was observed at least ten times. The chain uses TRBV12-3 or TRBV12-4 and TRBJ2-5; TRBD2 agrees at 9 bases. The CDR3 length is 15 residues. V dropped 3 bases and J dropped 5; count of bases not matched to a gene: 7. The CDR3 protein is CASSFQASGMETQYF. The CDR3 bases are TGTGCCAGCAGTTTCCAGGCTAGCGGGATGGAGACCCAGTACTTC.

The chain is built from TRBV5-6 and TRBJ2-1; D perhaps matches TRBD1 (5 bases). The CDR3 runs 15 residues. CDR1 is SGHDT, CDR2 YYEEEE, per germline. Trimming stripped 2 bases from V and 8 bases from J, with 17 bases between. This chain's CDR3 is CASSFRQLLIHEQFF. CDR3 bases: TGTGCCAGCAGCTTTAGACAGCTTTTGATCCATGAGCAGTTCTTC.

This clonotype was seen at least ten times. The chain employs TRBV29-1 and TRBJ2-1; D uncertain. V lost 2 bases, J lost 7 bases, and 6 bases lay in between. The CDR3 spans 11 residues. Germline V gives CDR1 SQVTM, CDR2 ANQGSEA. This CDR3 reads CSVESRNEQFF. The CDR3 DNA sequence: TGCAGCGTTGAATCCCGGAATGAGCAGTTCTTC.

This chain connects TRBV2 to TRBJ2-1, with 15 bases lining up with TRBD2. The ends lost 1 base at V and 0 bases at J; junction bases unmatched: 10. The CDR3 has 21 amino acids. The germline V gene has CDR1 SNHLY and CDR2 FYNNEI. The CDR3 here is CASSEDGTSGRFPSSYNEQFF. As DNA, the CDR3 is TGTGCCAGCAGTGAAGACGGGACTAGCGGGAGGTTCCCTAGCTCCTACAATGAGCAGTTCTTC.

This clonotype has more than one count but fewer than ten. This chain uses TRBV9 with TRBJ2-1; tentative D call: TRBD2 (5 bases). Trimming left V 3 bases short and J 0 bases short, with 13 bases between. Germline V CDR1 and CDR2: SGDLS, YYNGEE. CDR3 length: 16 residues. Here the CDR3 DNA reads TGTGCCAGCAGCGGCCGAAGTGGGAGCTCCTACAATGAGCAGTTCTTC. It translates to CASSGRSGSSYNEQFF.

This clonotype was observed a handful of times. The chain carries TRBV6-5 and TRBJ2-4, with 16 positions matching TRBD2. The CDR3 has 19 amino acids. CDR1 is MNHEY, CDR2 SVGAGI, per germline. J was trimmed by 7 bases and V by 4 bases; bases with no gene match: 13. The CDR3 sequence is CASSSRSGTSGRADNIQYF. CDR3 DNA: TGTGCCAGCAGTTCCCGCTCCGGGACTAGCGGGAGGGCCGACAACATTCAGTACTTC.

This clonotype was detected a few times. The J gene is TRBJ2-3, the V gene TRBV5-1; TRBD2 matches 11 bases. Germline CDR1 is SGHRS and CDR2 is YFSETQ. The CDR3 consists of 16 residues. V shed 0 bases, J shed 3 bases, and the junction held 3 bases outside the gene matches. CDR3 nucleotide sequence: TGCGCCAGCAGCTTGGCGACTAGCGGGACGACAGATACGCAGTATTTT. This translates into CASSLATSGTTDTQYF.